The present TCR beta chain was sequenced within a study of cytomegalovirus exposure and HLA in healthy donors. Looking at the study overall: Earlier, 180 million or so T cells were analyzed, and some 120 million unique TCR beta sequences were found among them. Study conclusions and caveats: In a later analysis, V- and J-gene trimming of beta chains associated with a DCLRE1C missense variant, replicated independently. A later analysis reportedly identified an Asian-associated ancestry cluster as carrying fewer N-insertions than the approximately 670-donor mean. CMV serostatus stood as the only immune exposure information on hand.

V shed 4 bases and J shed 2 bases, with 6 bases lying between them. Germline V gives CDR1 MNHNY, CDR2 SVGAGI (reference sequence). This CDR3 spans 13 amino acids. The PCR made use of 60 Vbeta and 13 Jbeta primers. TCRdb's table, derived via immunoSEQ multiplex PCR, lists solely in-frame clones and lacks some. The table lists 200,000 or so clones, approximately 78% of them singletons. About this clone itself: Its antigen remains unidentified.

The chain couples TRBV6-6 to TRBJ1-5; a possible D gene is TRBD1 (6 bases). The source material was PBMCs. This sequence originates from a male donor in good health and CMV-seronegative. CDR3 amino acids: CASSWTGNQPQHF. CDR3 coding DNA: TGTGCCAGCAGTTGGACAGGCAATCAGCCCCAGCATTTT.